Following are 21 T cell receptor beta chains from one sample sequenced in a study of T cell repertoires in cytomegalovirus infection. The antigens these receptors bind are not known. Each CDR3 protein is one row after TCRdb ran MiXCR on the reads. The top ten hold under 20% of the sample, which has some 500,000 distinct CDR3 sequences, roughly 34% seen once. The sequences come from cultured PBMCs, collected from culture after CMV antigen stimulation. These receptor sequences come from a human donor in good health (CMV status not recorded). Some clones in this sample may be carry-over from other donors' samples.

The genes are TRBV12-3 or TRBV12-4 and TRBJ2-3; the D gene is possibly TRBD2 (6 bases). Trimming removed 3 bases at V and 10 bases at J, with 14 bases between. The CDR3 covers 13 residues. The CDR3 region has the DNA TGTGCCAGCAGTTTGGATAGGAGGGACTCGCAGTATTTT. This encodes CASSLDRRDSQYF.

The genes are TRBV28 and TRBJ1-5; the match to TRBD1 covers 8 bases. After removal of 5 bases from V and 3 bases from J, the junction contained 12 bases not matched to a gene. Looked up from germline, CDR1 is MDHEN and CDR2 is SYDVKM. The CDR3 spans 17 residues. In DNA, the CDR3 is TGTGCCAGCAGTCGGGGCGCCGGGACAGGACTCAATCAGCCCCAGCATTTT. This sequence encodes CASSRGAGTGLNQPQHF. Based on the CDR3 plus reference TRBV28 and TRBJ1-5, the full variable domain is DVKVTQSSRYLVKRTGEKVFLECVQDMDHENMFWYRQDPGLGLRLIYFSYDVKMKEKGDIPEGYSVSREKKERFSLILESASTNQTSMYLCASSRGAGTGLNQPQHFGDGTRLSIL.

CDR3 coding DNA: TGCGCCAGCAGCCAAGATCCCGGAAAAGGCACTGAAGCTTTCTTT. It translates to CASSQDPGKGTEAFF. V gene TRBV4-3 combines with J gene TRBJ1-1; D not certain. Per the germline V gene, CDR1 is LGHNA and CDR2 is YSLEER. The CDR3 has 15 residues. V lost 0 bases and J lost 4, with 12 bases in between.

This clonotype was found a few times. The chain recombines TRBV11-2 with TRBJ1-2; D is undetermined. This CDR3 region has 14 residues. The V and J ends lost 2 bases and 0 bases respectively, with 7 bases between them. Germline-derived CDR1 and CDR2 are SGHAT and FQNNGV. The CDR3: CASSLFSANYGYTF. CDR3 DNA: TGTGCCAGCAGCTTATTCTCAGCTAACTATGGCTACACCTTC.

This clonotype was found a few times. This rearrangement joins TRBV7-2 to TRBJ2-3; 8 bases match TRBD2. CDR3 length equals 17 residues. Germline loops: CDR1 SGHTA, CDR2 FQGNSA. V was pared by 5 bases and J by 0 bases, with 10 bases of the junction left unmatched. The CDR3, as DNA: TGTGCCAGCAGCCCCCAAGGGTCTAGCGGGAGCACAGATACGCAGTATTTT. As protein: CASSPQGSSGSTDTQYF.

This clonotype was observed once. This rearrangement joins TRBV25-1 to TRBJ1-1, with D uncertain. CDR1 is MGHDK and CDR2 is SYGVNS in the germline V gene. The ends were cut back, 3 bases at V and 10 bases at J, with 15 bases in the middle. This CDR3 is built from 13 residues. CDR3 loop: CASSDGAPFGAFF. The CDR3, as DNA: TGTGCCAGCAGTGATGGAGCCCCTTTTGGAGCTTTCTTT. The full variable domain, rest sourced from reference TRBV25-1 and TRBJ1-1, is EADIYQTPRYLVIGTGKKITLECSQTMGHDKMYWYQQDPGMELHLIHYSYGVNSTEKGDLSSESTVSRIRTEHFPLTLESARPSHTSQYLCASSDGAPFGAFFGQGTRLTVV.

The chain uses TRBV19 and TRBJ2-1; the match to TRBD1 covers 9 bases. The germline CDR1 and CDR2 sequences are LNHDA and SQIVND (reference sequence). V was pared by 10 bases and J by 6 bases, with 7 bases of the junction left unmatched. This CDR3 is built from 13 residues. This CDR3 is CAIGTTGGNEQFF. CDR3 DNA sequence: TGTGCCATAGGAACGACAGGGGGCAATGAGCAGTTCTTC.

This sequence joins TRBV6-5 and TRBJ1-4; 8 bases fit TRBD1. CDR3 length equals 15 residues. Germline V gives CDR1 MNHEY, CDR2 SVGAGI. The V and J ends lost 2 bases and 3 bases, in that order; junction bases with no gene match: 2. CDR3 region: CASSYGDRPNEKLFF. For the CDR3, the DNA is TGTGCCAGCAGTTACGGGGACAGGCCTAATGAAAAACTGTTTTTT.

V gene TRBV20-1 combines with J gene TRBJ2-5; maybe TRBD1 (6 bases). Trimming shortened V by 5 bases and J by 5 bases, and 18 bases separated the two germline ends. The CDR3 totals 14 residues. The germline V gene encodes CDR1 DFQATT and CDR2 SNEGSKA (reference sequence). CDR3 sequence reads: CSAGTGQGMETQYF. CDR3 nucleotides: TGCAGTGCTGGGACGGGCCAGGGGATGGAGACCCAGTACTTC.

The chain uses TRBV20-1 and TRBJ2-7, with 8 bases aligning to TRBD2. The trim removed 1 base at V and 1 base at J, leaving 6 bases unmatched. The germline V gene has CDR1 DFQATT and CDR2 SNEGSKA (reference sequence). This CDR3 is built from 15 residues. The CDR3 here is CSARAGGSSSYEQYF. CDR3 nucleotides: TGCAGTGCTAGAGCGGGAGGGTCATCATCCTACGAGCAGTACTTC.

CDR3 residues: CASSFNRRAGDTEAFF. CDR3 DNA: TGTGCCAGCAGTTTTAACCGGAGGGCGGGGGACACTGAAGCTTTCTTT. V and J are TRBV28 and TRBJ1-1; a weak D match, TRBD1 (5 bases). Trimming left V 3 bases short and J 3 bases short, with 17 bases between. Germline CDR1 reads MDHEN; CDR2 reads SYDVKM. This CDR3 has 16 amino acids. Full variable domain (rest looked up from reference TRBV28 and TRBJ1-1): DVKVTQSSRYLVKRTGEKVFLECVQDMDHENMFWYRQDPGLGLRLIYFSYDVKMKEKGDIPEGYSVSREKKERFSLILESASTNQTSMYLCASSFNRRAGDTEAFFGQGTRLTVV.

Only one count was recorded for this clonotype. The chain links TRBV5-4 to TRBJ2-1; tentative D call: TRBD2 (6 bases). The CDR3 is made up of 13 amino acids. Germline lookup yields CDR1 SGHNT and CDR2 YYREEE (reference sequence). Trimming cost V 7 bases and J 3 bases, with 11 bases left between them. CDR3 amino acids: CASQGSGYNEQFF. CDR3 nucleotides: TGTGCCAGCCAGGGTAGCGGCTACAATGAGCAGTTCTTC.

This clonotype was seen a few times. The chain combines TRBV7-6 with TRBJ1-5; D unresolved. The V and J ends lost 5 bases and 2 bases respectively, with 16 bases between them. The CDR3 loop spans 16 amino acids. Germline-derived CDR1 and CDR2 are SGHVS and FNYEAQ. The CDR3 DNA sequence: TGTGCCAGCAGCCTTAAGGTGCCGGTTCGCAATCAGCCCCAGCATTTT. This sequence encodes CASSLKVPVRNQPQHF.

The chain combines TRBV7-2 with TRBJ2-2; D may be TRBD2 (7 bases). The germline CDR1 and CDR2 sequences are SGHTA and FQGNSA. The V gene lost 0 bases and the J gene lost 5 bases, with 13 bases spanning the gap. The CDR3 spans 16 residues. The DNA for the CDR3 is TGTGCCAGCAGCTTAGCGTTCGGGGGGCCGACCGGGGAGCTGTTTTTT. Encoded protein: CASSLAFGGPTGELFF.

The V call is TRBV27, the J call TRBJ2-2; TRBD2 might be the D (7 bases). Trimming took off 1 base at V and 7 bases at J, with 13 bases between the two ends. The CDR3 runs to 15 residues. From germline, CDR1 is MNHEY and CDR2 SMNVEV (reference sequence). The CDR3 sequence is CASSLYGGPGGELFF. CDR3 DNA sequence: TGTGCCAGCAGTTTATACGGGGGGCCTGGCGGGGAGCTGTTTTTT.

This clonotype was seen a handful of times. The chain carries TRBV7-9 and TRBJ2-7; a possible D gene is TRBD2 (7 bases). The V gene's germline CDR1 is SEHNR and CDR2 FQNEAQ (reference sequence). This CDR3 comprises 16 residues. V lost 5 bases to trimming and J lost 5 bases, with 22 bases between them. CDR3 DNA: TGTGCCAGCAGCGGGAGGGGGAACCGAGACGTTGACGAGCAGTACTTC. Its translation is CASSGRGNRDVDEQYF.

This clonotype was counted between two and nine times. The rearrangement uses TRBV6-2 or TRBV6-3 and TRBJ2-3; 16 nucleotides agree with TRBD2. Germline loops: CDR1 MNHEY, CDR2 SVGEGT. This CDR3 has 19 amino acids. V trimming: 6 bases; J trimming: 6 bases; junction bases outside the gene matches: 15. The CDR3 DNA follows: TGTGCCAGCAGGAAACCGGGACTAGCGGGAGGGACCTTTGCGGATACGCAGTATTTT. Its translation: CASRKPGLAGGTFADTQYF.

This clonotype was seen a few times. The chain couples TRBV11-2 to TRBJ2-3; D ambiguous. Germline assignment: CDR1 SGHAT and CDR2 FQNNGV. Trimming took off 5 bases at V and 2 bases at J, with 8 bases between the two ends. There are 13 residues in the CDR3. The chain's CDR3 is CASSPRHTDTQYF. In DNA, the CDR3 is TGTGCCAGCAGCCCTCGGCACACAGATACGCAGTATTTT.

The J gene is TRBJ2-3, the V gene TRBV7-9; D remains ambiguous. This CDR3 region has 15 residues. Germline CDR1 is SEHNR and CDR2 is FQNEAQ (reference sequence). The V and J ends lost 5 bases and 5 bases respectively, with 17 bases between them. This CDR3 is CASSPMDTSQDTQYF. The DNA for the CDR3 is TGTGCCAGCAGCCCCATGGATACTTCACAAGATACGCAGTATTTT. The full variable domain, with the rest looked up from reference TRBV7-9 and TRBJ2-3, is DTGVSQNPRHKITKRGQNVTFRCDPISEHNRLYWYRQTLGQGPEFLTYFQNEAQLEKSRLLSDRFSAERPKGSFSTLEIQRTEQGDSAMYLCASSPMDTSQDTQYFGPGTRLTVL.

This clonotype occurred many times. CDR3 in DNA: TGTGCCAGCAGCTTAGACTCAGGCGGACCGTACAATTCACCCCTCCACTTT. This sequence encodes CASSLDSGGPYNSPLHF. This chain connects TRBV7-2 to TRBJ1-6, with no clear D. V dropped 1 base and J dropped 7 bases, with 17 bases sitting between them. The CDR3 is 17 residues long. The germline V gene encodes CDR1 SGHTA and CDR2 FQGNSA.

Many counts were recorded for this clonotype. The chain couples TRBV6-2 or TRBV6-3 to TRBJ1-6, with D uncertain. V lost 5 bases to trimming and J lost 6 bases, with 11 bases between them. The CDR3 runs 14 residues. Germline V gene lookup returns CDR1 MNHEY and CDR2 SVGEGT. CDR3 DNA: TGTGCCAGCAGTCAACCGGGAACTAATTCACCCCTCCACTTT. Amino acid sequence: CASSQPGTNSPLHF.